This T cell receptor (beta chain) was captured by sequencing in a study of T cell responses to AZD1222 COVID-19 vaccine. Germline V CDR1 and CDR2: MNHEY, SMNVEV (reference sequence). V lost 9 bases, J lost 10 bases, and 13 bases lay in between. The CDR3 runs 12 residues. TCRdb's table, derived via immunoSEQ multiplex PCR, lists solely in-frame clones and lacks some. This sample has under 130,000 clones, with nearly 90% found just once. Study-level results: No repertoire was sampled before or during the peak T cell response, only after it. Seropositive AZD1222 recipients at baseline numbered only five or six. There were vaccine-associated CD4 TCRs across spike, dominant at 160-218 and 743-854.

Note on this clone: The antigen is unknown.

The V call is TRBV27, the J call TRBJ1-6; maybe TRBD1 (5 bases). The clonotype was recovered from an adult who received the AZD1222 COVID-19 vaccine. The material was peripheral blood, obtained 28 days after the second AZD1222 dose. CDR3 residues: CASLGQGSPLHF. The CDR3 DNA reads as TGTGCCAGTCTCGGGCAGGGATCACCCCTCCACTTT.